This T cell receptor beta chain was recovered during a study of breast tumors, draining lymph nodes, adjacent tissues. In its sample, this clonotype was seen many times. Breast cancer patients provided tissue from their axillary draining lymph nodes. This CDR3 is built from 14 residues. Trimming left V 6 bases short and J 2 bases short, with 17 bases between. The germline gives CDR1 SQVTM, CDR2 ANQGSEA. TCRdb re-called the multiplex PCR reads through MiXCR, storing one row per CDR3 protein. The sample holds 120,000 or so distinct CDR3 sequences, just under 20% seen once. The receptor was derived from a female donor with breast cancer. Some clones in this sample may be carry-over from other donors' samples. This chain uses TRBV29-1 with TRBJ2-7; no clear D. Sequencing input: axillary lymph node tissue. For the CDR3, the DNA is TGCAGCGTCGGAGCGACACGAACCCCCTACGAGCAGTACTTC. Protein product: CSVGATRTPYEQYF.